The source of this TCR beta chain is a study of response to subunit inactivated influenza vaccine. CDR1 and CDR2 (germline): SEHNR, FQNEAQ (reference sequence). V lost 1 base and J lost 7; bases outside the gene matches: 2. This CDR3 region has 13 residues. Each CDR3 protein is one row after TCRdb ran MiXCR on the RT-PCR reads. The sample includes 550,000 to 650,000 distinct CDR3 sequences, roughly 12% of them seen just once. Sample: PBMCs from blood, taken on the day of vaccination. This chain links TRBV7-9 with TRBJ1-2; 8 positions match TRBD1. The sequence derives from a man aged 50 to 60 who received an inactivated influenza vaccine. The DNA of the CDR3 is TGTGCCAGCAGCTTAGGGGACAGGTTTGGCTACACCTTC. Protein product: CASSLGDRFGYTF.